These T cell receptor beta chains were read from a single sample in a study of shared clonotypes between healthy human individuals. Assay used: immunoSEQ multiplex PCR; TCRdb lists only in-frame clones, some missing. The sample lists roughly 2.2 million clones; more than 80% were seen once. Sample: naive CD4+ T cells from PBMCs. The receptor source for this set is a man between 18 and 35 years old in good health. Some clones in this sample may be carry-over from other donors' samples. Both conserved end residues are part of each CDR3. The D gene is left open where the match is weak. The size entry is marked missing in some rows and otherwise reads once, few, many or a size class.

v_gene	d_gene	abundance	j_gene	CDR3nt	CDR3aa
TRBV7-9	NA	NA	TRBJ2-2	TGTGCCAGCAGCCCCCTCTCGCGGGTGAACACCGGGGAGCTGTTTTTT	CASSPLSRVNTGELFF
TRBV11-3	NA	NA	TRBJ2-5	TGTGCCAGCAGCTTAGACCAAGAGACCCAGTACTTC	CASSLDQETQYF
TRBV28	TRBD2	NA	TRBJ2-7	TGTGCCAGGGCGGGACTAGCGGGAGTCTACGAGCAGTACTTC	CARAGLAGVYEQYF
TRBV5-1	NA	NA	TRBJ1-2	TGCGCCAGCAGCGAGACAGAAGTTTATGGCTACACCTTC	CASSETEVYGYTF
TRBV30	NA	once	TRBJ1-5	TGTGCCTGGAGTGTCAGTATTCTAGGGCAGCCCCAGCATTTT	CAWSVSILGQPQHF
TRBV15	NA	NA	TRBJ2-7	TGTGCCACCAGCAGAGTGGCCGGCGAGCAGTACTTC	CATSRVAGEQYF
TRBV28	NA	NA	TRBJ1-5	TGTGCCAGCGGTGGGCCGTCTCAGCCCCAGCATTTT	CASGGPSQPQHF
TRBV5-6	NA	NA	TRBJ1-5	TGTGCCAGCAGCTTGGGCCTCGGGGGCAGAGGGAATCAGCCCCAGCATTTT	CASSLGLGGRGNQPQHF
TRBV6-5	TRBD1	NA	TRBJ2-2	TGTGCCAGCAGTTTCGGACAGGGACACACCGGGGAGCTGTTTTTT	CASSFGQGHTGELFF
TRBV28	NA	NA	TRBJ2-7	TGTGCCAGCGGGGGCCAGGTCGAGCAGTACTTC	CASGGQVEQYF
TRBV28	TRBD2	NA	TRBJ2-1	TGTGCCAGCAGCTCCCCAGCAGCGGGGTACAATGAGCAGTTCTTC	CASSSPAAGYNEQFF
TRBV7-9	TRBD1	NA	TRBJ1-2	TGTGCCAGCAGCCGCCGGGACAGGGGGGGAGTTGGCTATGGCTACACCTTC	CASSRRDRGGVGYGYTF
TRBV7-3	NA	NA	TRBJ2-1	TGTGCCAGCAGCCAAGGCGGTGAGCAGTTCTTC	CASSQGGEQFF
TRBV6-1	NA	once	TRBJ1-4	TGTGCCAGCAGTGAAGCTCCGGGGCAAAAACTGTTTTTT	CASSEAPGQKLFF
TRBV9	TRBD2	NA	TRBJ2-3	TGTGCCAGCAGCCTAAACCCGAGGGGGACTAGCGGGAGGGTTGCAGATACGCAGTATTTT	CASSLNPRGTSGRVADTQYF
TRBV2	TRBD1	NA	TRBJ1-4	TGTGCCAGCAGATCCGGGACAGGGAATAATGAAAAACTGTTTTTT	CASRSGTGNNEKLFF
TRBV10-1	TRBD1	NA	TRBJ1-2	TGCGCCAGCAGTGTGGGACAGGGAGAGGGCTACACCTTC	CASSVGQGEGYTF
TRBV19	NA	NA	TRBJ2-3	TGTGCCAGTAATGGACTGGGCACAGATACGCAGTATTTT	CASNGLGTDTQYF
TRBV9	NA	NA	TRBJ1-3	TGTGCCAGCAGCGTTCTCTCGGGGGGAGGAAACACCATATATTTT	CASSVLSGGGNTIYF
TRBV7-2	NA	NA	TRBJ2-5	TGTGCCAGCAGCTTAGAAAGGGGAGAGACCCAGTACTTC	CASSLERGETQYF
TRBV27	NA	NA	TRBJ2-3	TGTGCCAGCAGTTCTCAGCGGCGGGCCAGTACAGATACGCAGTATTTT	CASSSQRRASTDTQYF
TRBV2	NA	NA	TRBJ2-7	TGTGCCAGCAGTGTAGAGTACGAGCAGTACTTC	CASSVEYEQYF
TRBV7-3	NA	NA	TRBJ1-1	TGTGCCAGCAGCCACCCGGAGGGGGGATCGAACACTGAAGCTTTCTTT	CASSHPEGGSNTEAFF
TRBV14	TRBD2	NA	TRBJ2-5	TGTGCCAGCAGCCAAGAACGGACTAGCGGACAAGAGACCCAGTACTTC	CASSQERTSGQETQYF
TRBV2	NA	NA	TRBJ2-1	TGTGCCAGCAGGTTTCTTCCTAGCACCCTGCAGTTCTTC	CASRFLPSTLQFF
TRBV4-3	NA	NA	TRBJ1-2	TGCGCCAGCAGCCAAGAAATTGGGCAGGCGGTAAGCTACACCTTC	CASSQEIGQAVSYTF
TRBV28	TRBD2	NA	TRBJ2-7	TGTGCCAGCAGTTTCTTGAGCGGGAGGGCCTCCTACGAGCAGTACTTC	CASSFLSGRASYEQYF
TRBV29-1	TRBD1	NA	TRBJ2-7	TGCAGCGTCTCCCGGGACAGGGTCTCCTACGAGCAGTACTTC	CSVSRDRVSYEQYF
TRBV5-6	NA	NA	TRBJ1-3	TGTGCCAGCAGCTGGACCGCAAGCTCTGGAAACACCATATATTTT	CASSWTASSGNTIYF
TRBV5-1	TRBD2	NA	TRBJ2-2	TGCGCCAGCAGCTTGGCCCGTGGACTAGGCACCGGGGAGCTGTTTTTT	CASSLARGLGTGELFF
TRBV5-1	TRBD2	NA	TRBJ2-7	TGCGCCAGCAGCTTGGTGGGGACTAGCGGCTACGAGCAGTACTTC	CASSLVGTSGYEQYF
TRBV2	TRBD2	NA	TRBJ2-7	TGTGCCAGCAGTGAAGGTCTAGCGGGGGTCGAGCAGTACTTC	CASSEGLAGVEQYF
TRBV6-1	TRBD1	once	TRBJ2-2	TGTGCCAGCAGTGATGGGACAGGATTCACCGGGGAGCTGTTTTTT	CASSDGTGFTGELFF
TRBV2	NA	NA	TRBJ2-5	TGTGCCAGCAGCGCGACGGGAGTGCGAGGGACCCAGTACTTC	CASSATGVRGTQYF
TRBV27	NA	NA	TRBJ1-2	TGTGCCAGCAGTTTCCGGGCAGGGGAGGACTATGGCTACACCTTC	CASSFRAGEDYGYTF
TRBV30	TRBD1	NA	TRBJ2-7	TGTGCCTGGAGTTCGGAACAGGGGCCGTACTTC	CAWSSEQGPYF
TRBV18	TRBD2	NA	TRBJ2-7	TGTGCCAGCTCACCTACTAGCGGGAGCTACGAGCAGTACTTC	CASSPTSGSYEQYF
TRBV5-4	NA	NA	TRBJ1-1	TGTGCCAGCAGCTTCCGGGGAGGTGCCGGCCGAGAAGGAGCTTTCTTT	CASSFRGGAGREGAFF
TRBV5-4	NA	NA	TRBJ2-7	TGTGCCAGCAGCAGTACCGGAGGGACATACTACGAGCAGTACTTC	CASSSTGGTYYEQYF
TRBV2	NA	NA	TRBJ1-5	TGTGCCAGCAGTCAGCCGGGAATTAGCAATCAGCCCCAGCATTTT	CASSQPGISNQPQHF
TRBV28	TRBD1	once	TRBJ1-3	TGTGCCAGCACTGTGGACAGGGGGGACACCATATATTTT	CASTVDRGDTIYF
TRBV6-5	NA	NA	TRBJ2-3	TGTGCCAGCAGGCAGACGACTGGGAACACAGATACGCAGTATTTT	CASRQTTGNTDTQYF
TRBV5-4	NA	NA	TRBJ1-4	TGTGCCAGCACCCTAGGGGGGGTACCGGGGGAAAAACTGTTTTTT	CASTLGGVPGEKLFF
TRBV7-2	NA	once	TRBJ1-1	TGTGCCAGCAGCAGGGGACGGGACACTGAAGCTTTCTTT	CASSRGRDTEAFF
TRBV5-1	NA	NA	TRBJ1-4	TGCGCCAGCAGCTTAAGGCCTGCAACTAATGAAAAACTGTTTTTT	CASSLRPATNEKLFF
TRBV6-5	TRBD1	NA	TRBJ2-3	TGTGCCACAGGTACAGGGGGAATTCCCACAGATACGCAGTATTTT	CATGTGGIPTDTQYF
TRBV6-5	TRBD2	NA	TRBJ2-1	TGTGCCAGCAGTTACTCGAAGGCTAGCGGGAGCGGTGAGCAGTTCTTC	CASSYSKASGSGEQFF
TRBV19	NA	NA	TRBJ2-2	TGTGCCAGTTTCGCCAGGACCCGACGAGACACCGGGGAGCTGTTTTTT	CASFARTRRDTGELFF
TRBV6-1	TRBD1	NA	TRBJ2-7	TGTGCCAGCAGTGTGGACAGGGGGTCCTACGAGCAGTACTTC	CASSVDRGSYEQYF
TRBV29-1	NA	NA	TRBJ2-7	TGCAGCGTAGGGACGAGTTCCTACGAGCAGTACTTC	CSVGTSSYEQYF
TRBV11-2	NA	NA	TRBJ2-7	TGTGCCAGCAGTCCGGGTGGGGCTCACGAGCAGTACTTC	CASSPGGAHEQYF
TRBV19	NA	few	TRBJ2-5	TGTGCCAGTAGTATTCAAGAGACCCAGTACTTC	CASSIQETQYF
TRBV10-3	NA	NA	TRBJ1-2	TGTGCCATCAGTGATGAGAGGAACTATGGCTACACCTTC	CAISDERNYGYTF
TRBV7-2	TRBD2	NA	TRBJ2-7	TGTGCCAGCAGCTTAGCCGGGACTAGCTACTACGAGCAGTACTTC	CASSLAGTSYYEQYF
TRBV2	NA	NA	TRBJ1-5	TGTGCCAGCAGTGAATCGAAAGGGAATCAGCCCCAGCATTTT	CASSESKGNQPQHF
TRBV5-4	NA	NA	TRBJ1-1	TGTGCCAGCAGCCCGTTTCCGGGTCGTAAGGGCACTGAAGCTTTCTTT	CASSPFPGRKGTEAFF
TRBV7-9	TRBD1	NA	TRBJ1-1	TGTGCCAGCAGCGAAGGACAGGATGAAGCTTTCTTT	CASSEGQDEAFF
TRBV10-3	NA	NA	TRBJ2-3	TGTGCCATCAGTGAGGGGGTTAGTTCACAGGATACGCAGTATTTT	CAISEGVSSQDTQYF
TRBV9	NA	NA	TRBJ2-5	TGTGCCAGCAGCCCCACGACTAGTTTCGAGACCCAGTACTTC	CASSPTTSFETQYF
TRBV20-1	NA	NA	TRBJ2-7	TGCAGTGCGGAGGGGGACGAGCAGTACTTC	CSAEGDEQYF